This T cell receptor (beta chain) was retrieved from a study of shared clonotypes between healthy human individuals. The germline CDR1 and CDR2 sequences are SNHLY and FYNNEI. This CDR3 has 14 amino acids. The V gene lost 2 bases and the J gene lost 2 bases, with 9 bases spanning the gap. CD45RO-negative cells were positively selected for CCR7, leaving out terminally differentiated effector memory CD45RA+ cells. Each PCR replicate from the sorted subsets contained 150 to 250 ng DNA, which is tens of thousands of T cell genomes. The assay was immunoSEQ multiplex PCR, and TCRdb's table has in-frame clones only and misses some. The sample lists some 2 million clones; 85% to 95% were seen once.

This clonotype originated in a man aged 18 to 29 in good health. The sample consisted of naive CD8+ T cells sorted from blood. V and J are TRBV2 and TRBJ2-5; D is unresolved. CDR3 in DNA: TGTGCCAGCAGTGAATACCAGGCTCAAGAGACCCAGTACTTC. The encoded protein is CASSEYQAQETQYF.